Detailed here is one T cell receptor beta chain. These data belong to a study of blood T cell repertoires in COVID-19. The method was immunoSEQ multiplex PCR; TCRdb's version includes in-frame clones alone and lacks a portion of them. The table records about 81,000 clones, roughly 86% of them present only once. The J segment lost 2 bases and the V segment lost 1 base, leaving 9 bases of the junction unmatched. The CDR3 length is 18 residues. The V gene's germline CDR1 is SGHTA and CDR2 FQGNSA. The clonotype originates from a man aged 65 to 79 with acute or convalescent COVID-19. The sequencing input was peripheral blood. The rearrangement uses TRBV7-2 and TRBJ1-5; TRBD1 matches at 9 bases. The CDR3 protein is CASSLGSGQGRGNQPQHF. DNA of the CDR3: TGTGCCAGCAGCTTAGGTTCGGGACAGGGACGGGGCAATCAGCCCCAGCATTTT.